This T cell receptor beta chain was sequenced in a study of blood T cell repertoires in COVID-19. Study information: The analysed material was cDNA or gDNA that came from T cells, B-cell-depleted T cells, or PBMCs.

CDR1 SGHAT and CDR2 FQNNGV come from the germline V gene. This CDR3 has 14 residues. Trimming removed 5 bases from V and 8 bases from J, with 17 bases in between. Here immunoSEQ multiplex PCR was the method, and the copy in TCRdb shows in-frame clones only, minus some. Found here are about 240,000 clones, about 81% of them singletons; the top ten hold 9.5% to 15%. The clonotype originates from an older woman with active or convalescent COVID-19. The V gene is TRBV11-2, the J gene TRBJ2-3, with D possibly TRBD2 on 6 matching bases. Sequencing was done on a sample of peripheral blood. The CDR3 DNA sequence: TGTGCCAGCAGCCCTAGGACTGGAGCGGGTACGCAGTATTTT. Translated: CASSPRTGAGTQYF.